The sequence of this TCR beta chain was determined in a study of PD-1 blockade in classical Hodgkin lymphoma (dated by TCRdb to the early 2020s). At the level of the whole study: Nivolumab dosing was 3 mg/kg intravenously every 2 weeks, continuing until either disease progression or unacceptable toxicity. The study used CyTOF and TCR beta sequencing to define a peripheral blood immune signature of response to PD-1 blockade in classical Hodgkin lymphoma. Results the study describes overall, beyond this receptor: Lower diversity was observed in patients in whom nivolumab was started less than 1 year after ASCT, and these patients were excluded from later analyses so that confounding by immune reconstitution would be avoided. Baseline TCR diversity was reported as lower in newly diagnosed patients than in healthy donors, and lower still in relapsed/refractory patients. Trial patients achieving complete response had baseline diversity similar to newly diagnosed patients, whereas partial responders and progressors had significantly lower diversity. The study was limited to a single clinical trial cohort, and causes of repertoire differences, possibly disease activity or prior therapy, remained undefined. A significant rise by C4D1 was seen in CD4+ but not CD8+ TCR diversity (p=0.0027 vs p=0.16), with the rise being most apparent in complete responders (p=0.02).

Reading the germline V gene (reference sequence) gives CDR1 MNHNY and CDR2 SVGAGI. Inclusive of the bounding cysteine and phenylalanine, the CDR3 is 14 residues long. The only DNA kept is the CDR3, 42 bases in frame from the first base. Clipping removes 6 bases from V and 7 bases from J, with 7 as the unmatched junction base count. The sample's time point label, decoded: cycle 4 day 1 (C4D1), after 6 weeks of nivolumab. Relapse after autologous stem cell transplantation had occurred in all trial patients, and cohorts A, B and C were distinguished by prior brentuximab vedotin exposure. The trial cohort comprised 56 patients with relapsed/refractory classical Hodgkin lymphoma whose best overall responses were complete response, partial response or progressive disease. Single-agent nivolumab was administered to trial patients in the multi-cohort phase II CheckMate 205 trial. Best overall response was determined by an independent review committee according to the 2007 International Working Group response criteria. Trial PBMCs were obtained immediately prior to nivolumab initiation (C1D1) and on therapy at cycle 2 day 1 and cycle 4 day 1. Peripheral blood was collected in 8 mL Vacutainer Cell Preparation Tubes, from which PBMCs were isolated by centrifugation and then cryopreserved.

In the case of this clone: Its antigen is currently not known. No much larger clone is present one base from it, and per-base qualities are unavailable.

Genomic DNA was isolated using the Qiagen DNeasy kit from unsorted PBMCs as well as from negatively selected CD4+ and CD8+ fractions. TCR beta CDR3 regions were subjected to amplification by immunoSEQ multiplex PCR with primers that anneal to V and J segments. A synthetic immune receptor repertoire was used to minimize amplification bias, and any remaining bias was removed computationally after sequencing. On the study's bioinformatics: Custom Python scripts were used to quantify repertoire diversity as the Shannon entropy index. Unsorted, CD4+ and CD8+ repertoires were examined separately, except in combined analyses, for which CD4+ and CD8+ sequences were merged in silico. Clonal expansion was defined as a frequency increase of at least 2-fold after treatment compared with C1D1, and clones undetected at baseline were assigned a pseudocount of 0.5. Clones with 0 or 1 copy at C1D1 were defined as singleton clones, while clones with 2 or more copies were defined as non-singleton clones. Clones expanded in unsorted samples were annotated as CD4+, CD8+ or unknown by matching protein sequences in sorted samples from the same patient. Wilcoxon tests on paired samples were used to test changes in diversity from C1D1 to C4D1. As stored in TCRdb, this immuneACCESS dataset retains in-frame rearrangements with V and J assigned. A fraction of the clones does not appear; measured against another copy, unresolved V genes explain less than half of the discrepancy, and the remainder lacks a known reason. For V, J and clone size, that table is used; D and trimming come from the DNA. The sample has about 28,000 clones on record, around 80% of them singletons. The top ten constitute 15% to 20% of the sample.

The rearranged segments are TRBV6-6 and TRBJ1-5, with 9 central nucleotides matching TRBD1. The sequences come from peripheral blood mononuclear cells (PBMCs), collected before the fourth cycle of nivolumab. The TCR originated in a human donor with classical Hodgkin lymphoma. This receptor has the CDR3 CASRPGQGSQPQHF. In nucleotide form, the sequence is TGTGCCAGCAGACCTGGACAGGGGTCGCAGCCCCAGCATTTT.